This T cell receptor beta chain was captured by sequencing in a study of cytomegalovirus exposure and HLA in healthy donors. V trimming: 4 bases; J trimming: 4 bases; junction bases outside the gene matches: 6. Germline CDR1 and CDR2: SGHNT and YYREEE (reference sequence). This CDR3 region has 15 residues. Overall study results and limits: Cytomegalovirus-associated TCR beta chains were listed, numbering some 150. Presence/absence analyses assumed roughly uniform sequencing depth across donors.

The primer mix had 60 Vbeta and 13 Jbeta primers. The repertoire was sequenced with immunoSEQ multiplex PCR; TCRdb's copy has only in-frame clones and lacks some. The sample lists approximately 210,000 clones, around 85% occurring once. Whereas donors were nominally healthy upon sampling, unrecorded immune exposures were probable. Concerning this clone: Its antigen remains unknown.

The gene calls are TRBV5-4 and TRBJ1-4, with 8 bases that match TRBD1. The TCR was taken from a young man in good health and CMV-seronegative. Material: PBMCs. The CDR3 DNA reads as TGTGCCAGCAGCACGGGACAGGTGAATAATGAAAAACTGTTTTTT. Its translation is CASSTGQVNNEKLFF.